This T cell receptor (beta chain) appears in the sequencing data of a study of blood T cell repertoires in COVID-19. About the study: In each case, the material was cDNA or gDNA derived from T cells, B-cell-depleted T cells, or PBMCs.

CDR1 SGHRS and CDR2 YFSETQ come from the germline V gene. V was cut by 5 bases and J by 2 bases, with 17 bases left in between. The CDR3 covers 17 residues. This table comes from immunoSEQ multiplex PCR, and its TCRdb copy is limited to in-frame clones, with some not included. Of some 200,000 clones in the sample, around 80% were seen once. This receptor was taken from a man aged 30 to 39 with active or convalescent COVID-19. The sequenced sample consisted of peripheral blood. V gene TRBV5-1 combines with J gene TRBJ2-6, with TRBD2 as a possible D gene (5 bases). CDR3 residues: CASSLVQEVTGANVLTF. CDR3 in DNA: TGCGCCAGCAGTCTTGTCCAGGAGGTAACTGGGGCCAACGTCCTGACTTTC. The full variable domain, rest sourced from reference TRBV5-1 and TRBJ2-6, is KAGVTQTPRYLIKTRGQQVTLSCSPISGHRSVSWYQQTPGQGLQFLFEYFSETQRNKGNFPGRFSGRQFSNSRSEMNVSTLELGDSALYLCASSLVQEVTGANVLTFGAGSRLTVL.